The sequence of this T cell receptor beta chain was determined in a study of shared clonotypes between healthy human individuals. Trimming removed 0 bases from V and 9 bases from J, with 13 bases in between. Germline CDR1 SGHRS, CDR2 YFSETQ. This CDR3 has 15 residues. Every immunoSEQ plate was one replicate of a subset's evenly spread DNA. Profiling relied on immunoSEQ multiplex PCR, and the TCRdb table lists in-frame clones only, not all of them. In the table there are a few million clones, about 92% of which are singletons. The genes are TRBV5-1 and TRBJ1-6, with a possible D match to TRBD1 (5 bases). Sequencing was done on a sample of naive CD4+ T cells sorted from blood. Specified subset: CD45RA+ positively selected. This receptor was taken from a man aged 18 to 29 in good health. CDR3 protein: CASSLGQHTSSPLHF. CDR3 nucleotides: TGCGCCAGCAGCTTGGGACAGCATACTAGTTCACCCCTCCACTTT.